This T cell receptor beta chain appears in the sequencing data of a study of blood T cell repertoires in COVID-19. Here immunoSEQ multiplex PCR was the method, and the copy in TCRdb shows in-frame clones only, minus some. The sample lists roughly 240,000 clones, approximately 83% seen once, with roughly 3% in the top ten. CDR1 and CDR2 (germline): SGHNT, YYREEE (reference sequence). Trimming shortened V by 4 bases and J by 6 bases, and 15 bases separated the two germline ends. The CDR3 has 14 residues. The sequenced sample consisted of peripheral blood. V gene TRBV5-4 combines with J gene TRBJ2-3; possibly TRBD1 for D (6 bases). The TCR comes from a woman in her twenties or thirties who had recovered from COVID-19. CDR3 sequence reads: CASSGPGRGDTQYF. In nucleotides, the CDR3 is TGTGCCAGCAGCGGGCCCGGCAGGGGCGATACGCAGTATTTT.